The entry below describes one TCR beta chain. It was RNA transcripts that yielded the amplified TCR beta CDR3 regions. During a first-round RT-PCR of the TCR CDR3, the HTBI primer set was used. TCRdb analysed the multiplex PCR reads with MiXCR anew, one entry per CDR3 protein. The data hold more than 300,000 distinct CDR3 sequences, with roughly 18% observed a single time. The source of the sample is a study of T cells in Graves' hyperthyroidism and ophthalmopathy. CDR1 SGHVS and CDR2 FQNEAQ come from the germline V gene. Deletions cut 1 base from V and 0 bases from J, with 9 bases between. The CDR3 is made up of 15 amino acids.

The specimen sequenced was blood. The chain employs TRBV7-8 and TRBJ1-1; D remains unclear. The sequence came from a young man with Graves' ophthalmopathy. CDR3 in DNA: TGTGCCAGCAGCTTAGAAGTGGAAATGAACACTGAAGCTTTCTTT. This sequence encodes CASSLEVEMNTEAFF.